Shown below are 14 T cell receptor beta chains from a single sample sequenced in a study of blood T cell repertoires in COVID-19. The data were produced by immunoSEQ multiplex PCR, yet TCRdb's version contains in-frame clones alone and is incomplete. Found here are about 200,000 clones, 88% of them singletons; the top ten hold roughly a sixth. Specimen: peripheral blood. The receptors were gathered from a man aged 50 or older with COVID-19, enrolled during active disease.

CDR3 DNA sequence: TGCAGTGCTAGTACAGGGTATGGAAACACCATATATTTT. Translating gives CSASTGYGNTIYF. This chain uses TRBV20-1 with TRBJ1-3; tentatively, D is TRBD1 (6 bases). V lost 3 bases to trimming and J lost 3 bases, with 9 bases between them. The CDR3 runs 13 residues. Germline CDR1 is DFQATT and CDR2 is SNEGSKA (reference sequence).

V usage is TRBV15 and J usage is TRBJ1-1, with D perhaps matching TRBD1 (6 bases). CDR1 is LNHNV, CDR2 YYDKDF, per germline (reference sequence). CDR3 size: 14 residues. V lost 0 bases and J lost 3, with 8 bases in between. CDR3 coding DNA: TGTGCCACCAGCAGAGAGTCAGGGGACACTGAAGCTTTCTTT. It is translated as CATSRESGDTEAFF.

The chain uses TRBV5-1 and TRBJ1-1; 9 nucleotides align to TRBD1. CDR1 is SGHRS and CDR2 is YFSETQ in the germline V gene. Trimming removed 2 bases from V and 1 base from J; junction bases left unmatched: 3. The CDR3 is made up of 15 amino acids. CDR3 protein: CASSFRDRANTEAFF. Here the CDR3 DNA reads TGCGCCAGCAGCTTCCGGGACAGGGCGAACACTGAAGCTTTCTTT.

CDR3 nucleotides: TGCAGCGCGCGGGACAGGGGACGAGAGACCCAGTACTTC. This codes for CSARDRGRETQYF. The V call is TRBV29-1, the J call TRBJ2-5, with 10 bases aligning to TRBD1. The CDR3 has 13 residues. In germline, CDR1 is SQVTM, CDR2 ANQGSEA. Trimming at V came to 7 bases and at J to 4 bases, leaving 6 bases not matched to a gene. Looking up the rest from reference TRBV29-1 and TRBJ2-5 gives the full variable domain: SAVISQKPSRDICQRGTSLTIQCQVDSQVTMMFWYRQQPGQSLTLIATANQGSEATYESGFVIDKFPISRPNLTFSTLTVSNMSPEDSSIYLCSARDRGRETQYFGPGTRLLVL.

J is TRBJ1-4 and V is TRBV6-5; D possibly corresponds to TRBD1 (6 bases). Germline CDR1 reads MNHEY; CDR2 reads SVGAGI. Deletions cut 2 bases from V and 5 bases from J, with 6 bases between. This CDR3 spans 13 amino acids. The CDR3 nucleotides are TGTGCCAGCAGTTACGACAGGAATGAAAAACTGTTTTTT. This encodes CASSYDRNEKLFF.

The chain is built from TRBV15 and TRBJ2-1; 10 bases line up with TRBD2. Germline trimming cut 0 bases from V and 5 bases from J; bases unmatched to any gene: 7. This CDR3 is 17 amino acids long. Per the germline V gene, CDR1 is LNHNV and CDR2 is YYDKDF (reference sequence). The CDR3 coding sequence is TGTGCCACCAGCAGAGATTATGGACTAGCGGAGGACAATGAGCAGTTCTTC. This gives the protein CATSRDYGLAEDNEQFF.

The chain is built from TRBV6-6 and TRBJ1-5; D is possibly TRBD1 (5 bases). Trimming removed 0 bases at V and 3 bases at J, with 12 bases between. The CDR3 contains 16 residues. The germline V gene encodes CDR1 MNHNY and CDR2 SVGAGI (reference sequence). The CDR3 DNA reads as TGTGCCAGCAGTTACTCGACAGTTGGCCCCAATCAGCCCCAGCATTTT. It specifies CASSYSTVGPNQPQHF.

This clone occurred a few times. The J gene is TRBJ2-1, the V gene TRBV19; D may be TRBD1 (5 bases). V lost 4 bases and J 5 bases, leaving 9 bases between the germline ends. The CDR3 spans 13 residues. Germline CDR1 LNHDA, CDR2 SQIVND (reference sequence). CDR3 nucleotides: TGTGCCAGTAGTACCGACAGAGACAATGAGCAGTTCTTC. It encodes CASSTDRDNEQFF.

This sequence joins TRBV19 and TRBJ1-2; D may be TRBD1 (5 bases). Germline CDR1 reads LNHDA; CDR2 reads SQIVND (reference sequence). The germline V and J ends were trimmed by 1 base and 8 bases, with 14 bases remaining between them. This CDR3 is 14 amino acids long. The CDR3 spells CASSIVAREGGYTF. In DNA, the CDR3 is TGTGCCAGTAGTATAGTGGCCAGGGAAGGGGGCTACACCTTC.

The V call is TRBV9, the J call TRBJ1-5; the D gene is possibly TRBD1 (6 bases). The germline CDR1 and CDR2 sequences are SGDLS and YYNGEE. The CDR3 contains 15 residues. Deletions cut 4 bases from V and 4 bases from J, with 15 bases between. The CDR3 loop is CASSRTGFQNQPQHF. CDR3 sequence (DNA): TGTGCCAGCAGCCGAACAGGGTTTCAAAATCAGCCCCAGCATTTT.

This clone has more than one count but fewer than ten. The chain joins TRBV9 to TRBJ1-1; D remains ambiguous. V was shortened by 4 bases and J by 4 bases, with 20 bases between the two germline ends. Germline CDR1 and CDR2: SGDLS and YYNGEE. This CDR3 has 16 residues. Written as DNA, the CDR3 is TGTGCCAGCAGCAGATTAGGTCTCGGCGGAAGCACTGAAGCTTTCTTT. Its protein product is CASSRLGLGGSTEAFF.

V usage is TRBV6-5 and J usage is TRBJ2-7; D gene ambiguous. The CDR3 loop spans 14 amino acids. CDR1 is MNHEY, CDR2 SVGAGI, per germline. Trimming cost V 3 bases and J 3 bases, with 12 bases left between them. CDR3 DNA sequence: TGTGCCAGCAGTTATTCTAACCTCGACTACGAGCAGTACTTC. It encodes CASSYSNLDYEQYF.

The chain links TRBV24-1 to TRBJ2-1, with 12 bases that match TRBD2. This CDR3 comprises 13 residues. Germline V gene data show CDR1 as KGHDR and CDR2 as SFDVKD. The ends lost 9 bases at V and 13 bases at J; junction bases unmatched: 9. In DNA, the CDR3 is TGTGCCACCGCGACTAGCGGGAGCCTCGGTCAGTTCTTC. Translating it yields CATATSGSLGQFF.

V usage is TRBV7-2 and J usage is TRBJ2-2, with 10 bases lining up with TRBD1. This CDR3 contains 18 residues. V dropped 5 bases and J dropped 2; count of bases not matched to a gene: 11. Germline lookup yields CDR1 SGHTA and CDR2 FQGNSA. The CDR3 protein is CASSPGQGLQINTGELFF. CDR3 in DNA: TGTGCCAGCAGCCCGGGACAGGGGCTCCAGATAAACACCGGGGAGCTGTTTTTT.